This note documents a single T cell receptor (beta chain) sequence. The specificity of this receptor is unknown. No base quality values were provided; no much bigger clone lies one nucleotide off. Sequencing of the TRB variable region was done with the immunoSEQ hsTCRB v3.0 assay at survey level resolution. The target sequencing depth for TRB was about 35,000-50,000 T-cell genomes per sample. Pooled TRB libraries were sequenced on an Illumina MiSeq with a v3 150-cycle kit. The authors' pipeline ran thus. Repertoire analysis was run in R within a reproducible Nextflow workflow that covered QC, data transformation and analysis. Custom analyses were implemented in LymphoSeq2, an R package for AIRR-Seq data exploration. After excluding a few samples that yielded fewer than 5000 total TRB sequences, approximately 180 HIV repertoires remained for analysis. Among the approximately 190 retained HIV repertoires, 55 to 60 were collected before ART initiation and approximately 130 after ART initiation. Repertoires were downsampled to 5000 TRB nucleotide sequences, with summary statistics averaged over 100 downsampling iterations. TRB sequences were retained for analysis only if CDR3 regions of at least seven amino acids were present. Two measures captured diversity: a Shannon entropy-derived clonality score and the Gini coefficient. In the repertoire networks, any two of the top 5000 CDR3 amino acid sequences were linked whenever the two sequences differed by an edit distance of one. GLIPH2 predicted antigen specificity groups and MHC restriction for TRB CDR3 amino acid sequences. Known CMV, EBV, HIV or tissue antigen associations were flagged by matching CDR3 amino acid sequences against VDJdb and McPAS-TCR. Pre-ART, post-ART and control groups were compared with Wilcoxon signed-rank tests and Holm-Bonferroni correction. TCRdb retrieved this table from immuneACCESS and kept in-frame rearrangements only. Not all clones are present; in checked studies, unresolved V genes account for under half, and no reason is known for the remainder. V, J and clone size are those of that table, while D and trimming were read from the DNA. A total of tens of thousands of clones appear in this sample, roughly 85% of them only once. 4.8% of the sample rests with the top ten.

This sample was included in a study of long-term antiretroviral therapy in people with HIV (dated by TCRdb to between 2021 and 2024). Looking at the study overall: The earliest samples were collected approximately a decade before the 2015 WHO recommendation for immediate ART, a period when ART was typically delayed until CD4 counts fell. A total of approximately 200 cryopreserved PBMC samples came from a few dozen adults with confirmed HIV infection and were collected serially over a mean of around 6 years (range 1-12). About 35% of the 30 participants with HIV were female. Whether ART initiation and durable HIV suppression were associated with changes in peripheral blood TRB repertoire composition and diversity was tested in a retrospective serial study. No cross-contamination during QIAcube processing turned up in test extractions that ran a monoclonal T-cell line alongside around 34 polyclonal samples. Findings and caveats that apply to the study as a whole: ART initiation was associated with a significant increase in TRB diversity, but diversity stayed significantly below transplant donor controls even after long-term ART. No data were available on ART adherence, viral resistance or therapy changes, limiting inferences about post-ART repertoire changes. Limited PBMC availability meant only the TCR beta chain was sequenced, without alpha chain pairing. Because pre-ART samples had limited cell numbers, unsorted PBMC were profiled rather than sorted CD4+ and CD8+ T cells. The samples span the years 2004 to 2017, and the ART regimens used at that time may not be as effective as current regimens. HIV repertoires had narrower CDR3 length ranges than controls, and the network structure suggested an antigen-experienced repertoire that shifted only slightly toward naive after ART. Expanded TRB clones identified before ART initiation dominated the repertoire across all time points, though the dominance fluctuated and decreased in many PLHIV after ART.

Inclusion was restricted to participants for whom at least one PBMC sample before ART initiation and at least two post-ART samples were available. All participants with HIV were treated in the United States of America. Cryopreserved samples of about 0.95-11 million PBMC were thawed and washed before DNA extraction. At the time of the earliest PBMC sample for each participant with HIV, ages ranged from about 23 to 60 years. PBMC samples from each participant spanned 1-4 timepoints before ART initiation and 2-8 timepoints after ART initiation, with a median of 7 samples. For every participant, serial HIV viral load, CD4+ T-cell count, ART history and demographic data were obtained. Genomic DNA was extracted from unsorted PBMC with a Qiagen kit on a QIAcube, with processing performed in batches of 12 samples. The receptor comes from a woman aged 30 to 39 with HIV. Specimen: unsorted PBMCs, collected approximately 2.9 years before starting antiretroviral therapy.

The DNA is as follows: TGTGCCAGCAGCTTAAATCCGGGGGTTGGTGAGCAGTTCTTC. Its product reads: CASSLNPGVGEQFF. The rearrangement joined TRBV7-3 to TRBJ2-1, with a tentative D gene TRBD2 over 6 matching bases. Via the germline V gene, CDR1 is SGHTA and CDR2 FQGTGA. V loses 1 base of germline sequence and J loses 9 bases, and the interval between the two ends is 13 bases. Taken from cysteine to phenylalanine, the CDR3 has 14 residues. Only CDR3 DNA is held: 42 bases, read in frame from base 1. Beyond the CDR3, the reference TRBV7-3 and TRBJ2-1 genes provide the residues; the full variable domain reads: GAGVSQTPSNKVTEKGKYVELRCDPISGHTALYWYRQSLGQGPEFLIYFQGTGAADDSGLPNDRFFAVRPEGSVSTLKIQRTERGDSAVYLCASSLNPGVGEQFFGPGTRLTVL.